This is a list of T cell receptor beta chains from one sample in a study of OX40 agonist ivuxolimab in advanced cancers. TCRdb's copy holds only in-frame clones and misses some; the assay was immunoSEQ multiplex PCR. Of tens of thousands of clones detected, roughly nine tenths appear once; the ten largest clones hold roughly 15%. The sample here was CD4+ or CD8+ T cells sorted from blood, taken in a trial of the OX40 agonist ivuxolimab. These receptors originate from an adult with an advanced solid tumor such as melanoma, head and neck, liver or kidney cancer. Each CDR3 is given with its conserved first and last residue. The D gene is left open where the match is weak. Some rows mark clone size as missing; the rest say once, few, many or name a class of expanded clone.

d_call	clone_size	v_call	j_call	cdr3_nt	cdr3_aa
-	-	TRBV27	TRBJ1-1	TGTGCCAGCAGTTTAAATCCAGGGCTGAACACTGAAGCTTTCTTT	CASSLNPGLNTEAFF
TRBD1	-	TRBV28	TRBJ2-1	TGTGCCAGCAGTTCCAGGGATCCGGGACAGGGGCCATTCCCCTACAATGAGCAGTTCTTC	CASSSRDPGQGPFPYNEQFF
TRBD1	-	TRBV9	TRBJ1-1	TGTGCCAGCAGCGTAGACCACAGGGGGCACACTGAAGCTTTCTTT	CASSVDHRGHTEAFF
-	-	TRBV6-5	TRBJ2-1	TGTGCCAGCAGTTACGTTGATGAGCAGTTCTTC	CASSYVDEQFF
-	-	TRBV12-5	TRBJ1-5	TGTGCTAGTGGGAAGTCTAATCAGCCCCAGCATTTT	CASGKSNQPQHF
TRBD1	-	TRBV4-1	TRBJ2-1	TGCGCCAGCAGCCAGGGGGACAGCTTGGATGAGCAGTTCTTC	CASSQGDSLDEQFF
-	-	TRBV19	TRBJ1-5	TGTGCCAGTAGTATAGAAACCAGCTATCAGCCCCAGCATTTT	CASSIETSYQPQHF
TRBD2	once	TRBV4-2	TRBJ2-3	TGTGCCAGCAGCCAAGATAGTGCGGGAGAACGCTCGGATACGCAGTATTTT	CASSQDSAGERSDTQYF
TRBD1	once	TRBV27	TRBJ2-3	TGTGCCAGCAGCCCTCCGGGACAGGGAATAGATACGCAGTATTTT	CASSPPGQGIDTQYF
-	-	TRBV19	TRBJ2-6	TGTGCCAGTAGTACAGGATTCTCTGGGGCCAACGTCCTGACTTTC	CASSTGFSGANVLTF
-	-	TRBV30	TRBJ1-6	TGTGCCTGGAGTGTAGGACAGCCACCCCTCCACTTT	CAWSVGQPPLHF
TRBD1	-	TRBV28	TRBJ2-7	TGTGCCAGCAGTTTTCTGACAGGGGCCGACTACGAGCAGTACTTC	CASSFLTGADYEQYF
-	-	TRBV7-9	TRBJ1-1	TGTGCCAGCAGGAAAATGAACACTGAAGCTTTCTTT	CASRKMNTEAFF
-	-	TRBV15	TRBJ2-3	TGTGCCACCAGTAAGATAGCCGACTACCCCACAGATACGCAGTATTTT	CATSKIADYPTDTQYF
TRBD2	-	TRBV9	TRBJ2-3	TGTGCCAGCAGCGTAGTGGCGGGAGGGCCGGGCTATACGCAGTATTTT	CASSVVAGGPGYTQYF
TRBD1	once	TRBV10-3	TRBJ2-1	TGTGCCATCGGGCCAGGGACAGTTGAGCAGTTCTTC	CAIGPGTVEQFF
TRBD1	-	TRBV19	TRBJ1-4	TGTGCCAGTAGTAACCGGGACAGGGCTAATGAAAAACTGTTTTTT	CASSNRDRANEKLFF
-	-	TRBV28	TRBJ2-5	TGTGCCAGCAGCCTCCGGGACACCCGTGGAGAGACCCAGTACTTC	CASSLRDTRGETQYF
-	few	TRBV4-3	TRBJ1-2	TGCGCCAGCAGCCAAGATCGTGGGAATCCCCTTTATGGCTACACCTTC	CASSQDRGNPLYGYTF
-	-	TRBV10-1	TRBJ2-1	TGCGCCAGCAGTGAGTCAATAGGCCACCACAATGAGCAGTTCTTC	CASSESIGHHNEQFF
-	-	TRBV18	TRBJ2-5	TGTGCCAGCTCACCACCGACAGCAGAGACCCAGTACTTC	CASSPPTAETQYF
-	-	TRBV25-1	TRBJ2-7	TGTGCCAGCAGCTACCGAGGCAGGGTCGAGCAGTACTTC	CASSYRGRVEQYF
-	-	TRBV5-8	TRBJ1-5	TGTGCCAGCAGTCCAACGGGCCCGTTCAGCAATCAGCCCCAGCATTTT	CASSPTGPFSNQPQHF
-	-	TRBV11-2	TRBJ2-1	TGTGCCAGCAGCGAAGACAGAATGTCCTACAATGAGCAGTTCTTC	CASSEDRMSYNEQFF
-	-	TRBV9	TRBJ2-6	TGTGCCAGCAGCGCGCCCCAGTGGGGGGCCAACGTCCTGACTTTC	CASSAPQWGANVLTF
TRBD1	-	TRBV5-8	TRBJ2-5	TGTGCCGGATCCCCCGGGACAGGTGGGGAGACCCAGTACTTC	CAGSPGTGGETQYF
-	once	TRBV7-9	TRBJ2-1	TGTGCCAGCAGCCGGGACAACTACAATGAGCAGTTCTTC	CASSRDNYNEQFF
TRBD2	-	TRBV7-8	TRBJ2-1	TGTGCCAGCAGCTTAGAAGGAGCGGGAGTCTCCTACAATGAGCAGTTCTTC	CASSLEGAGVSYNEQFF
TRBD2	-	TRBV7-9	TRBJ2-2	TGTGCCAGCACCTCCAGCGGGGGATGGAACACCGGGGAGCTGTTTTTT	CASTSSGGWNTGELFF
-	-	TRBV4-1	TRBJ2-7	TGCGCCAGCAGCCAAGATGTAGGGGTTCTATACGAGCAGTACTTC	CASSQDVGVLYEQYF
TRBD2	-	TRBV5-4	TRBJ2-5	TGTGCCAGCAGCTTGGGGGGCAGCGGGAAAGAGACCCAGTACTTC	CASSLGGSGKETQYF
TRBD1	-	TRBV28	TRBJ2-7	TGTGCCAGCAGTTCCGGGACAGGGGAGTACGAGCAGTACTTC	CASSSGTGEYEQYF
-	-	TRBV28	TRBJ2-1	TGTGCCAGCACGCAGGGTCTACGAGAGCAGTTCTTC	CASTQGLREQFF
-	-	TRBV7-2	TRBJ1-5	TGTGCCAGCAGCCCAGACGTGGCAGCGGGACAGCCCCAGCATTTT	CASSPDVAAGQPQHF
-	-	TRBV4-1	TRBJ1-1	TGCGCCAGCAGCCAACCAGGTAACACTGAAGCTTTCTTT	CASSQPGNTEAFF
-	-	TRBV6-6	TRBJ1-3	TGTGCCAGCAGTTACGCGCGGCAGGGGAACACCATATATTTT	CASSYARQGNTIYF
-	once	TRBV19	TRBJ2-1	TGTGCCAGTAGTATGGACGGAGACCATGACAATGAGCAGTTCTTC	CASSMDGDHDNEQFF
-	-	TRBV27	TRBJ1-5	TGTGCCAGCAGTTTAGCTTATAGCAATCAGCCCCAGCATTTT	CASSLAYSNQPQHF
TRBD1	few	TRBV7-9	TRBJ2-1	TGTGCCAGCAGCTCTCCCCGGACGGGACAGTCGTCCTACAATGAGCAGTTCTTC	CASSSPRTGQSSYNEQFF
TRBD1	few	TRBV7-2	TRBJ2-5	TGTGCCAGCAGATGGACAGGCGAAGAGACCCAGTACTTC	CASRWTGEETQYF
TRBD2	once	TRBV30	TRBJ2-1	TGTGCCTGGAGTGTAATACCGGGCAGCGGGAAAGACAATGAGCAGTTCTTC	CAWSVIPGSGKDNEQFF
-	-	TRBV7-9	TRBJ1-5	TGTGCCAGCAGCTTAACTACAGTCAATCAGCCCCAGCATTTT	CASSLTTVNQPQHF
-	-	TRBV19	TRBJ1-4	TGTGCCAGTAGTATAATGATTGAGAACGAAAAACTGTTTTTT	CASSIMIENEKLFF
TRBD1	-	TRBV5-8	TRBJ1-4	TGTGCCAGCAGCGCCGGACAGGGAGCTGAAAAACTGTTTTTT	CASSAGQGAEKLFF
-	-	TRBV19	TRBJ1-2	TGTGCCAGTAGTATCATTCAGGGATACCGTGGCTACACCTTC	CASSIIQGYRGYTF
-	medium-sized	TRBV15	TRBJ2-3	TGTGCCACCAGCAACCCGGGTGGGAGCACAGATACGCAGTATTTT	CATSNPGGSTDTQYF
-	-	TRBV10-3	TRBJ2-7	TGTGCCACCGGGACTTCACCCTACGAGCAGTACTTC	CATGTSPYEQYF
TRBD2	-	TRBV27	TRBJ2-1	TGTGCCAGCAGTTTATCACTAGCGGGAGATAGTGAGCAGTTCTTC	CASSLSLAGDSEQFF
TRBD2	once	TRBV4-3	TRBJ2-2	TGCGCCAGCAGCCAAGCGCGTAGCGGGATAAGCGGGGAGCTGTTTTTT	CASSQARSGISGELFF
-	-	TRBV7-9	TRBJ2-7	TGTGCCAGCAGCAACTACGAGCAGTACTTC	CASSNYEQYF
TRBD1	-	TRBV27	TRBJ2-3	TGTGCCAGCAGTTTATTACAGGGGGACACAGATACGCAGTATTTT	CASSLLQGDTDTQYF
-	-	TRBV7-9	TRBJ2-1	TGTGCCAGCAGCCCTACCCTGAGGGATGAGCAGTTCTTC	CASSPTLRDEQFF
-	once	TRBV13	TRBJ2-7	TGTGCCAGCAGCTTAGGGTCCCACGAGCAGTACTTC	CASSLGSHEQYF
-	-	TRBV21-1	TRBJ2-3	TGTGCCAGCATTACTAGCGGGAGGGAGGATACGCAGTATTTT	CASITSGREDTQYF
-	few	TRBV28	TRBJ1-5	TGTGCCAGCAGTTTAGTGAGGGGGGCGAATCAGCCCCAGCATTTT	CASSLVRGANQPQHF
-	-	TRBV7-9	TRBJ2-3	TGTGCCAGCAGCTTGTCCGCAGATACGCAGTATTTT	CASSLSADTQYF
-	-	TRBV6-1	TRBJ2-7	TGTGCCAGCAGCCCGCCTAGGGGGATGGAGTACGAGCAGTACTTC	CASSPPRGMEYEQYF
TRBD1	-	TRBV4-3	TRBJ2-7	TGCGCCAGCAGCCAGGGGGCCCCGGGACAGGGGGCTTTTGAGCAGTACTTC	CASSQGAPGQGAFEQYF
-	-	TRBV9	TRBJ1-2	TGTGCCAGCAGGGGGGCAGCTCAATATGGCTACACCTTC	CASRGAAQYGYTF
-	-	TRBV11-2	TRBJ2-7	TGTGCCAGCACACCCGGGGCGTCCTACGAGCAGTACTTC	CASTPGASYEQYF